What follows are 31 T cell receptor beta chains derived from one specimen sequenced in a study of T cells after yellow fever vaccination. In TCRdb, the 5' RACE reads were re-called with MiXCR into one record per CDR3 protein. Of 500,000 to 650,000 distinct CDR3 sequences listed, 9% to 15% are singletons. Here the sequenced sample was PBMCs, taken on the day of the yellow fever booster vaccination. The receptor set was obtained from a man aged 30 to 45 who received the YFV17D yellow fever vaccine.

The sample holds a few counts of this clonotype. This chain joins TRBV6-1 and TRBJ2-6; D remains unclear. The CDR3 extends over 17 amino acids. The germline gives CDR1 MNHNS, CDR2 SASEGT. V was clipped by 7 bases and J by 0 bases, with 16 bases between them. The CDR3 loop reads CASKWIGRNSGANVLTF. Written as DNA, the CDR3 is TGTGCCAGCAAATGGATCGGCCGAAACTCTGGGGCCAACGTCCTGACTTTC.

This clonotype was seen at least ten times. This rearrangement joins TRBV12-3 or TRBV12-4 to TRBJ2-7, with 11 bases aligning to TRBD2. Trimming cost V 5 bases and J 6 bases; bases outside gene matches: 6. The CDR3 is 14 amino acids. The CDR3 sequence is CASSPPGLAAEQYF. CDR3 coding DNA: TGTGCCAGCAGTCCCCCGGGACTAGCGGCCGAGCAGTACTTC.

The CDR3 reads CAWSTAGGSSEQYF. The CDR3 nucleotides are TGTGCCTGGAGTACAGCGGGAGGTTCAAGCGAGCAGTACTTC. This sequence joins TRBV30 and TRBJ2-7, with TRBD2 matching over 9 bases. CDR1 and CDR2 from the germline V gene are GTSNPN and SVGIG (reference sequence). This CDR3 has 14 amino acids. V shed 2 bases and J 6 bases; nucleotides not matched to a gene: 8.

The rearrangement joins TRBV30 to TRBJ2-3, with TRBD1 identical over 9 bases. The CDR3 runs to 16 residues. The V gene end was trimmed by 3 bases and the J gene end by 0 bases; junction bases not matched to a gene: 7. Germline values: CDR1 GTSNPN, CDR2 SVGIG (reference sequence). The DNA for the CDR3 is TGTGCCTGGAGGAGTATAGGGACAGGGAGCACAGATACGCAGTATTTT. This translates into CAWRSIGTGSTDTQYF.

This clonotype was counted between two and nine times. DNA for the CDR3: TGTGCCAGCAGCACCCTTTCGGCACAAGAGACCCAGTACTTC. Its translation is CASSTLSAQETQYF. The chain recombines TRBV14 with TRBJ2-5; D not resolved. The V gene lost 5 bases and the J gene lost 2 bases, with 12 bases spanning the gap. The CDR3 has 14 residues. Germline loops: CDR1 SGHDN, CDR2 FVKESK.

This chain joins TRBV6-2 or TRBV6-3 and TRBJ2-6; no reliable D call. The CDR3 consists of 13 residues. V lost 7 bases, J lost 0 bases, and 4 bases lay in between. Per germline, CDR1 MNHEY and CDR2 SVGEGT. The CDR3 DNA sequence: TGTGCCAGCATTCTCTCTGGGGCCAACGTCCTGACTTTC. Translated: CASILSGANVLTF.

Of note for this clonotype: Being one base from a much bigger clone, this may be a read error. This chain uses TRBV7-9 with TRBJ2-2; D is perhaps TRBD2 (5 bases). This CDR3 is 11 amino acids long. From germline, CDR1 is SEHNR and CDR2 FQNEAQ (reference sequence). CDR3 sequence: CASSPAGEMFF. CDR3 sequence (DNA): TGTGCCAGCAGCCCCGCCGGGGAGATGTTTTTT.

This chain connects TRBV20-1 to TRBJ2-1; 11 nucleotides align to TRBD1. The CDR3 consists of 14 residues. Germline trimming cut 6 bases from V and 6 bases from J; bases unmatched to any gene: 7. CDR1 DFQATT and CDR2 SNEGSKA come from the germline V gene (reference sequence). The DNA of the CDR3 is TGCAGTGCAAGTCGGACAGGGGGCTTCAATGAGCAGTTCTTC. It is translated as CSASRTGGFNEQFF.

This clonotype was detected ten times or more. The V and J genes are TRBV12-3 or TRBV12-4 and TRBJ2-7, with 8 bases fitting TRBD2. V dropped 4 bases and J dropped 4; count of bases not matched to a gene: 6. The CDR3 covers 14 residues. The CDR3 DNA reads TGTGCCAGCAGTTACGGGACTAGTTATTACGAGCAGTACTTC. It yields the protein CASSYGTSYYEQYF.

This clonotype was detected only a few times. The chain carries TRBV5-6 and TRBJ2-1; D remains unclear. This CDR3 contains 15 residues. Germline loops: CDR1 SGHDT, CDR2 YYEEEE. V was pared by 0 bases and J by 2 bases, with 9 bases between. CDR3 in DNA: TGTGCCAGCAGCTTGGTCTCAGTAGCCTACAATGAGCAGTTCTTC. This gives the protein CASSLVSVAYNEQFF.

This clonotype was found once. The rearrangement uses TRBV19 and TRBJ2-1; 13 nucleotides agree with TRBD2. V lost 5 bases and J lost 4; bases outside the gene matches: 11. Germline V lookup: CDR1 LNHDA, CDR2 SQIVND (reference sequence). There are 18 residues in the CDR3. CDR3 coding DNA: TGTGCCAGTAGTTTAAGAGGGACTAGCGGGATGTTTTACAATGAGCAGTTCTTC. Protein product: CASSLRGTSGMFYNEQFF.

CDR3 DNA sequence: TGTGCCAGCAGACGAGGTAGTTGGACCGCGACGCAGACCCAGTACTTC. Amino acid sequence: CASRRGSWTATQTQYF. This rearrangement joins TRBV27 to TRBJ2-5; the D is unclear. V was shortened by 6 bases and J by 6 bases, with 23 bases between the two germline ends. This CDR3 has 16 residues. Germline V gene sequence: CDR1 MNHEY, CDR2 SMNVEV (reference sequence).

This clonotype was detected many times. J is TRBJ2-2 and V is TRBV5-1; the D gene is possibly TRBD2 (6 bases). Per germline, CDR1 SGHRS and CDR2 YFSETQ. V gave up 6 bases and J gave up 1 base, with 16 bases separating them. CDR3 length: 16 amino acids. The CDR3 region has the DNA TGCGCCAGCAAGGGAGGAGGGGCTATGAACACCGGGGAGCTGTTTTTT. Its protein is CASKGGGAMNTGELFF.

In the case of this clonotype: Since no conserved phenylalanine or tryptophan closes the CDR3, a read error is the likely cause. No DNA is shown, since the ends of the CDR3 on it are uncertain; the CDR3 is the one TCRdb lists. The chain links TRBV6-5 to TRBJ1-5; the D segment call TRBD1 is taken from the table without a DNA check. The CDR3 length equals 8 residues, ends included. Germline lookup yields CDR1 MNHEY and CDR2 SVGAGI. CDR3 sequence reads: CASTSTGV.

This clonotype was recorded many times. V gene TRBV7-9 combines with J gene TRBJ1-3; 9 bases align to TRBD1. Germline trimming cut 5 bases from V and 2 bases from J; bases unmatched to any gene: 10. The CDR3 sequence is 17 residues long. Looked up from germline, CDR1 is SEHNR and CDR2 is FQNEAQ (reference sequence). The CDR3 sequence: CASSLWTGDLTGNTIYF. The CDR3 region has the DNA TGTGCCAGCAGCCTTTGGACAGGGGATCTCACTGGAAACACCATATATTTT.

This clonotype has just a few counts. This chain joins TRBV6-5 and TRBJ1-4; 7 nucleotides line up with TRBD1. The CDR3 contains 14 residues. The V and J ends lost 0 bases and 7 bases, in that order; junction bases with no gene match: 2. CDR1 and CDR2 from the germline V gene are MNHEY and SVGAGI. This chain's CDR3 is CASSYSRGGEKLFF. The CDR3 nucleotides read TGTGCCAGCAGTTACTCCAGGGGGGGTGAAAAACTGTTTTTT.

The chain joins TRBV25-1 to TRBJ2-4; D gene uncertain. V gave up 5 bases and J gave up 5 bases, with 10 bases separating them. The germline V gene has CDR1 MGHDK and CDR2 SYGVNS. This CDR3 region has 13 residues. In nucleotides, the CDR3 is TGTGCCAGCAGTCCGATTTGGGAAAACATTCAGTACTTC. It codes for CASSPIWENIQYF.

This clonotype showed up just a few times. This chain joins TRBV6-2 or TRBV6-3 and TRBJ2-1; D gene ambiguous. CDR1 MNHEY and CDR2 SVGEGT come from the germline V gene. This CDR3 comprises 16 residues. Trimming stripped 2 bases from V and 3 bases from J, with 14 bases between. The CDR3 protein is CASSYGPSRLYNEQFF. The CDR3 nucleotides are TGTGCCAGCAGTTACGGCCCATCGAGGCTCTACAATGAGCAGTTCTTC.

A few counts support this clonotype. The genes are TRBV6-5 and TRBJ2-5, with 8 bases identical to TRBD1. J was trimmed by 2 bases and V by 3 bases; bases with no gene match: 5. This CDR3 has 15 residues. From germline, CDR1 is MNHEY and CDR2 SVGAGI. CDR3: CASSYGDRRQETQYF. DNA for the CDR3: TGTGCCAGCAGTTATGGGGACAGGCGACAAGAGACCCAGTACTTC.

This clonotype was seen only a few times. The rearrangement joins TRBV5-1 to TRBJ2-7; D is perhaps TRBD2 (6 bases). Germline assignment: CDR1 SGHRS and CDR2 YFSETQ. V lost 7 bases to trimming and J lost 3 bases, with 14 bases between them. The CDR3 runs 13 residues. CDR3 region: CASSPTSYYEQYF. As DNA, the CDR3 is TGCGCCAGCTCCCCAACTAGCTACTACGAGCAGTACTTC.

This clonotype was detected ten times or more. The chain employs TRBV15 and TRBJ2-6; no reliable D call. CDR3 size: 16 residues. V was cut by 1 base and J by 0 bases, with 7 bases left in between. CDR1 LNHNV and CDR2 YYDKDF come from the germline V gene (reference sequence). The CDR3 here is CATSRVDSSGANVLTF. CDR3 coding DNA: TGTGCCACCAGCAGAGTAGATTCCTCTGGGGCCAACGTCCTGACTTTC.

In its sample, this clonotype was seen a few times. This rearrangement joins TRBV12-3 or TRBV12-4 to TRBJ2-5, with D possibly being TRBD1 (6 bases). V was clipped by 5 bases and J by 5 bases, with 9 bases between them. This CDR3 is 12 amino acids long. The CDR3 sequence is CASSDQGETQYF. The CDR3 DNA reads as TGTGCCAGCAGTGATCAGGGGGAGACCCAGTACTTC.

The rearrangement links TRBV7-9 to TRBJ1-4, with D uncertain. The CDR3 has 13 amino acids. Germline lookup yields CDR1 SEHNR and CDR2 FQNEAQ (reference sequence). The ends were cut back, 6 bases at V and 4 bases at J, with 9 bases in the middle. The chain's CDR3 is CASSTDVNEKLFF. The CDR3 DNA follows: TGTGCCAGCAGTACGGACGTTAATGAAAAACTGTTTTTT.

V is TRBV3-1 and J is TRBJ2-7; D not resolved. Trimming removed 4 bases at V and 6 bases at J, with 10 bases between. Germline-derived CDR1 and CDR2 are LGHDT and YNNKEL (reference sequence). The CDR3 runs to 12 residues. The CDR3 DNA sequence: TGTGCCAGCAGCCCCCCGGTGGGCGAGCAGTACTTC. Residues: CASSPPVGEQYF.

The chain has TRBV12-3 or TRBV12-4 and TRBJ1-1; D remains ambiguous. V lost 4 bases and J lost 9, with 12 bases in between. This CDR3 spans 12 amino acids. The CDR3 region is CASSSRGGKAFF. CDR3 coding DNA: TGTGCCAGCAGTTCCCGAGGAGGGAAAGCTTTCTTT.

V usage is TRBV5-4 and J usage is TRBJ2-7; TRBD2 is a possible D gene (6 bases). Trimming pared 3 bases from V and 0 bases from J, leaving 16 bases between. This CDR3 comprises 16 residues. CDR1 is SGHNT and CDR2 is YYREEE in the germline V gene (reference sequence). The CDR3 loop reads CASSSIGGGRSYEQYF. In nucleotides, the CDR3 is TGTGCCAGCAGCTCCATAGGTGGAGGGCGCTCCTACGAGCAGTACTTC. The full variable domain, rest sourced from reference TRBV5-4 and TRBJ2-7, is ETGVTQSPTHLIKTRGQQVTLRCSSQSGHNTVSWYQQALGQGPQFIFQYYREEENGRGNFPPRFSGLQFPNYSSELNVNALELDDSALYLCASSSIGGGRSYEQYFGPGTRLTVT.

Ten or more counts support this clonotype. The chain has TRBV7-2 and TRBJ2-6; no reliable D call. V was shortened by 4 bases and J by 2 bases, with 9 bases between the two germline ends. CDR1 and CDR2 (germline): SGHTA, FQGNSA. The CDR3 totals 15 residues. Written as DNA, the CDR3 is TGTGCCAGCAGCTCTACCTCGACTGGGGCCAACGTCCTGACTTTC. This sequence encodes CASSSTSTGANVLTF.

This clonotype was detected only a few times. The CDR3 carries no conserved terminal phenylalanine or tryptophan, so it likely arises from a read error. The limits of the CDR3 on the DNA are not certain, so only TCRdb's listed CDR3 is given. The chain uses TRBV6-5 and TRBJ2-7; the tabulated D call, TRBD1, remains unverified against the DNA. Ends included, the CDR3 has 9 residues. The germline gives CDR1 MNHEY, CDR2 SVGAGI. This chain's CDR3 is CASSYRGVK.

CDR3 bases: TGTGCCAGCAGCTCGGGAGGGGGCTCTTTTGAAGCTTTCTTT. Protein product: CASSSGGGSFEAFF. The gene calls are TRBV5-8 and TRBJ1-1; 7 positions match TRBD1. Per the germline V gene, CDR1 is SGHTS and CDR2 is YDEGEE. The CDR3 contains 14 residues. With V trimmed by 3 bases and J by 7 bases, 9 bases remained unmatched.

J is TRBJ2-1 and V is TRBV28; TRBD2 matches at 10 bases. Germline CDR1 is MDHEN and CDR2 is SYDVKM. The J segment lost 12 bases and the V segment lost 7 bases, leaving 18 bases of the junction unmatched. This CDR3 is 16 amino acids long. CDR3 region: CASTPTGTSVSRGQFF. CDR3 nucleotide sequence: TGTGCCAGCACGCCCACCGGGACTAGCGTCTCGAGGGGGCAGTTCTTC. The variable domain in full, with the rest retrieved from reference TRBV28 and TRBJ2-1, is DVKVTQSSRYLVKRTGEKVFLECVQDMDHENMFWYRQDPGLGLRLIYFSYDVKMKEKGDIPEGYSVSREKKERFSLILESASTNQTSMYLCASTPTGTSVSRGQFFGPGTRLTVL.

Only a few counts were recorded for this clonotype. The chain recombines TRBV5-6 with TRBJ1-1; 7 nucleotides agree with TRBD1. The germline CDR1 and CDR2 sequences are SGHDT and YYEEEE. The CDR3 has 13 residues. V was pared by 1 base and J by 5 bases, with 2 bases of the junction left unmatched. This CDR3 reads CASSLLQGTEAFF. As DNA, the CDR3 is TGTGCCAGCAGCTTGTTACAGGGGACTGAAGCTTTCTTT. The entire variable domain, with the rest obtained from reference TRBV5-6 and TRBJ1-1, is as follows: DAGVTQSPTHLIKTRGQQVTLRCSPKSGHDTVSWYQQALGQGPQFIFQYYEEEERQRGNFPDRFSGHQFPNYSSELNVNALLLGDSALYLCASSLLQGTEAFFGQGTRLTVV.